This T cell receptor beta chain appears in the sequencing data of a study of regulatory T cells in long-lasting Graves disease. Time point in this sample: newly diagnosed GD, antithyroid drugs for less than 3 months. The TCR library was made from RNA that had been extracted from PBMCs in TRIzol. HTBI primers from iRepertoire and Arm-PCR of CDR3 regions yielded the TCR beta libraries. TCRdb fed the multiplex PCR reads into MiXCR, producing one record per CDR3 protein. This table has approximately 350,000 distinct CDR3 sequences, under 20% appearing once. V shed 5 bases and J 8 bases; nucleotides not matched to a gene: 12. Germline CDR1 LGHDT, CDR2 YNNKEL (reference sequence). CDR3 length: 16 residues. This sample was also put to use in a study of T cells in Graves' hyperthyroidism and ophthalmopathy.

The chain uses TRBV3-1 and TRBJ2-1, with TRBD2 identical over 10 bases. Sequencing used peripheral blood mononuclear cells (PBMCs), obtained at new diagnosis, from a patient treated with antithyroid drugs. The TCR originated in a young woman with Graves disease. CDR3 sequence: CASSTWGSGGADEQFF. CDR3 coding DNA: TGTGCCAGCAGCACATGGGGGAGCGGGGGGGCGGATGAGCAGTTCTTC.